This TCR beta chain emerged from a study of blood T cell repertoires in COVID-19. Whole-study context: T cells, B-cell-depleted T cells, or PBMCs supplied cDNA or gDNA.

CDR1 DFQATT and CDR2 SNEGSKA come from the germline V gene (reference sequence). This CDR3 region has 16 residues. Losses at the gene ends were 3 bases for V and 3 bases for J; bases not matched to a gene: 13. Methods used by the authors: Using reference gene primer amplification, nucleated cell counts were estimated. The method was immunoSEQ multiplex PCR; TCRdb's version includes in-frame clones alone and lacks a portion of them. D and trimming come from the DNA, and the V and J calls and clone size come from that table. The sample lists roughly 87,000 clones, approximately 85% occurring once. This chain uses TRBV20-1 with TRBJ2-7; 8 nucleotides agree with TRBD2. This receptor was obtained from an elderly woman with COVID-19, enrolled during active disease. The specimen sequenced was peripheral blood. This CDR3 is CSASNPWGREVYEQYF. Written as DNA, the CDR3 is TGCAGTGCTAGTAACCCCTGGGGGCGGGAGGTCTACGAGCAGTACTTC.